This entry lists 10 T cell receptor beta chains sequenced from one sample in a study of response to subunit inactivated influenza vaccine. TCRdb redid the calling of the RT-PCR reads with MiXCR, one entry per CDR3 protein. This sample has more than 550,000 distinct CDR3 sequences; 12% occur once, and the top ten carry 10%. The source was PBMCs from blood, collected on the day of vaccination. The receptors shown here come from a man aged 45 to 65 who received an inactivated influenza vaccine.

CDR3 sequence reads: CSARLSEGGGADTQYF. The CDR3 coding sequence is TGCAGTGCCAGGCTTTCGGAGGGAGGTGGCGCAGATACGCAGTATTTT. The chain links TRBV20-1 to TRBJ2-3; a weak D match, TRBD2 (6 bases). CDR3 length: 16 residues. Germline V gene data show CDR1 as DFQATT and CDR2 as SNEGSKA (reference sequence). V lost 6 bases, J lost 4 bases, and 23 bases lay in between.

This clonotype was picked up many times. V usage is TRBV20-1 and J usage is TRBJ2-1; TRBD2 matches 7 bases. Germline values: CDR1 DFQATT, CDR2 SNEGSKA (reference sequence). The ends lost 2 bases at V and 9 bases at J; junction bases unmatched: 7. CDR3 length: 13 residues. The CDR3 reads CSARSTSASEQFF. The CDR3 DNA sequence: TGCAGTGCTAGAAGTACTAGCGCCTCTGAGCAGTTCTTC.

This chain links TRBV28 with TRBJ2-7; TRBD2 is a possible D gene (6 bases). The germline V and J ends were trimmed by 3 bases and 2 bases, with 26 bases remaining between them. The length of the CDR3 is 19 residues. Per the germline V gene, CDR1 is MDHEN and CDR2 is SYDVKM. The DNA of the CDR3 is TGTGCCAGCAGTTTTGCCCACCTGGGACTCGGACGAAGAACCTACGAGCAGTACTTC. The encoded protein is CASSFAHLGLGRRTYEQYF.

This clonotype was seen ten or more times. The chain is built from TRBV29-1 and TRBJ1-1; D call uncertain. V gave up 3 bases and J gave up 4 bases, with 12 bases separating them. This CDR3 is built from 13 residues. Germline V lookup: CDR1 SQVTM, CDR2 ANQGSEA. The CDR3 sequence is CSVEAGLGTEAFF. DNA for the CDR3: TGCAGCGTTGAGGCCGGCCTTGGCACTGAAGCTTTCTTT.

This sequence joins TRBV27 and TRBJ2-7; no definite D call. Trimming cost V 2 bases and J 0 bases, with 14 bases left between them. CDR1 and CDR2 (germline): MNHEY, SMNVEV (reference sequence). The CDR3 is 16 amino acids. This CDR3 is CASSLVGQKGSYEQYF. As DNA, the CDR3 is TGTGCCAGCAGTTTAGTAGGTCAAAAGGGCTCCTACGAGCAGTACTTC.

This chain links TRBV25-1 with TRBJ2-1; the match to TRBD1 covers 11 bases. Germline CDR1 MGHDK, CDR2 SYGVNS. The CDR3 is 17 amino acids. With 3 bases clipped from V and 4 bases from J, the junction kept 8 bases outside the gene matches. CDR3 sequence (DNA): TGTGCCAGCAGTGAGTACCACCGGGACAGGGGGTACAATGAGCAGTTCTTC. Translation gives CASSEYHRDRGYNEQFF.

The chain carries TRBV7-9 and TRBJ1-2; D is unclear. Per germline, CDR1 SEHNR and CDR2 FQNEAQ (reference sequence). The CDR3 spans 14 residues. V was trimmed by 0 bases and J by 4 bases, leaving 9 bases between them. CDR3 nucleotide sequence: TGTGCCAGCAGCTTAGCTCAAGGGATCTATGGCTACACCTTC. Translating gives CASSLAQGIYGYTF.

The rearrangement joins TRBV5-1 to TRBJ2-2; D unclear. The V and J ends lost 4 bases and 2 bases respectively, with 6 bases between them. The CDR3 runs 13 residues. CDR1 is SGHRS and CDR2 is YFSETQ in the germline V gene. This CDR3 is CASSPINTGELFF. The CDR3 DNA follows: TGCGCCAGCAGCCCAATTAACACCGGGGAGCTGTTTTTT.

The V call is TRBV12-3 or TRBV12-4, the J call TRBJ2-1; 9 nucleotides line up with TRBD2. The ends lost 6 bases at V and 2 bases at J; junction bases unmatched: 5. This CDR3 is built from 15 residues. The CDR3, as DNA: TGTGCCAGCAGCAATAGCGGGGGAGCCTACAATGAGCAGTTCTTC. Its translation: CASSNSGGAYNEQFF.

The chain uses TRBV3-1 and TRBJ1-6, with no clear D. CDR3 length: 15 residues. V was cut by 2 bases and J by 0 bases, with 5 bases left in between. CDR1 is LGHDT and CDR2 is YNNKEL in the germline V gene (reference sequence). In DNA form, the CDR3 reads TGTGCCAGCAGCCAACAGAGCTCCTATAATTCACCCCTCCACTTT. It codes for CASSQQSSYNSPLHF.